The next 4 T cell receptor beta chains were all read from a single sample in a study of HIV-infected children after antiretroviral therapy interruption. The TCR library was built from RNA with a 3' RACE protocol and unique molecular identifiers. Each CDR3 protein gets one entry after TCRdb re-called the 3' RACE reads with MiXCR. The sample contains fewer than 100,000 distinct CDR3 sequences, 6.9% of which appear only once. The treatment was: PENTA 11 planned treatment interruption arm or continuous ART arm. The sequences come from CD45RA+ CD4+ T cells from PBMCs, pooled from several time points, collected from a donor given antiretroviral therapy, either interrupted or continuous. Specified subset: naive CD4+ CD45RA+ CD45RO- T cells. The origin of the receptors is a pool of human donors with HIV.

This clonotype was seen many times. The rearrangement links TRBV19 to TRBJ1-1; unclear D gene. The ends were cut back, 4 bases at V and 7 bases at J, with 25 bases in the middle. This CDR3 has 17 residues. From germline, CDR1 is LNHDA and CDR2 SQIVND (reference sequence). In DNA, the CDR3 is TGTGCCAGTAGTACCACCCACTCGGCAGACCGAGCATATGAAGCTTTCTTT. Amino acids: CASSTTHSADRAYEAFF.

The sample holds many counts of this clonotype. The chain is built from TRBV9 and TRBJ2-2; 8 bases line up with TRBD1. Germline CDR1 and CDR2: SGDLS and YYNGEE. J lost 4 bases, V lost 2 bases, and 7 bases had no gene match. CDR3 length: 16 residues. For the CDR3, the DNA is TGTGCCAGCAGCGTGAGTACAGGGGGATTCACCGGGGAGCTGTTTTTT. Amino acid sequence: CASSVSTGGFTGELFF. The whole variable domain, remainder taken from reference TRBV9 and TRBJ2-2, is DSGVTQTPKHLITATGQRVTLRCSPRSGDLSVYWYQQSLDQGLQFLIQYYNGEERAKGNILERFSAQQFPDLHSELNLSSLELGDSALYFCASSVSTGGFTGELFFGEGSRLTVL.

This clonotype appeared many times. The CDR3 protein is CASSTGLTYNEQFF. The CDR3 DNA is TGTGCCAGCAGCACAGGACTGACCTACAATGAGCAGTTCTTC. The V gene is TRBV5-5, the J gene TRBJ2-1; possibly TRBD1 or TRBD2 for D (5 bases each). There are 14 residues in the CDR3. The germline CDR1 and CDR2 sequences are SGHKS and YYEKEE (reference sequence). V was trimmed by 4 bases and J by 2 bases, leaving 10 bases between them.

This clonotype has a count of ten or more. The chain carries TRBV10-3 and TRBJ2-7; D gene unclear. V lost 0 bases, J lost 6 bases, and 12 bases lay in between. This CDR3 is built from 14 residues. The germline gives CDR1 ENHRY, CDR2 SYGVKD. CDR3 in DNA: TGTGCCATCAGTGAGTCTGCTAATGGGTCCGAGCAGTACTTC. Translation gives CAISESANGSEQYF.